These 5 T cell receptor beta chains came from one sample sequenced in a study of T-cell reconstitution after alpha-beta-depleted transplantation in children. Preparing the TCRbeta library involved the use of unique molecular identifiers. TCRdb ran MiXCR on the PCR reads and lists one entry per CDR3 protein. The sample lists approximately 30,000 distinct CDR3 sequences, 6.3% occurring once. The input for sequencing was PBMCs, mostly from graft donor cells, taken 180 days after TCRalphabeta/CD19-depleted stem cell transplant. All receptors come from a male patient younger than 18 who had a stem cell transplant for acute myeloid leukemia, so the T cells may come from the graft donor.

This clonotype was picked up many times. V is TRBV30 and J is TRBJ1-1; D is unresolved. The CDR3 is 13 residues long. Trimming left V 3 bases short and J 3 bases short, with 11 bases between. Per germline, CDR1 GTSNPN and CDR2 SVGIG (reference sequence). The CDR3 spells CAWRRGRDTEAFF. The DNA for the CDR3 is TGTGCCTGGAGGCGCGGGCGCGACACTGAAGCTTTCTTT.

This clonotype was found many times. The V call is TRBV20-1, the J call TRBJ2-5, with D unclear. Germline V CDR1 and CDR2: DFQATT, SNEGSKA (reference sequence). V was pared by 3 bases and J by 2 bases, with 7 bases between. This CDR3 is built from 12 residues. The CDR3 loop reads CSASWQQETQYF. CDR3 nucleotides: TGCAGTGCTAGCTGGCAGCAAGAGACCCAGTACTTC.

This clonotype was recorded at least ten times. The CDR3 reads CASSLFHTWGKRTSDTDTQYF. In DNA, the CDR3 is TGTGCCAGCAGCTTATTTCATACCTGGGGTAAAAGGACTAGTGACACAGATACGCAGTATTTT. The chain links TRBV7-2 to TRBJ2-3, with 7 bases lining up with TRBD2. The CDR3 runs 21 residues. Trimming took 2 bases from V and 2 from J; bases not matched to a gene: 22. Germline lookup yields CDR1 SGHTA and CDR2 FQGNSA.

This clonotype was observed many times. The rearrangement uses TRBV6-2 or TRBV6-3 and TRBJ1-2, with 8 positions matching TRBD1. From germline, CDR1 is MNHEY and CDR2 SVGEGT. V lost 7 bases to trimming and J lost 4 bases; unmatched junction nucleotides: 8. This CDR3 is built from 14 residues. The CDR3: CASTRTGSGYGYTF. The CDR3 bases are TGTGCCAGCACCCGGACAGGGAGTGGCTATGGCTACACCTTC.

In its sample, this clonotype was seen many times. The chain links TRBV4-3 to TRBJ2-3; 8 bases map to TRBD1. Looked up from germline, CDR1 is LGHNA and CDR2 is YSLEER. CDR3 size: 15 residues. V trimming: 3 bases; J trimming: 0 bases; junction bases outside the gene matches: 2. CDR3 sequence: CASSHRDRSTDTQYF. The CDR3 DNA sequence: TGCGCCAGCAGCCACCGGGACAGGAGCACAGATACGCAGTATTTT.